These T cell receptor beta chains were read from a single sample in a study of HIV-infected children after antiretroviral therapy interruption. One entry per CDR3 protein, called by TCRdb with MiXCR from the 3' RACE reads. This sample yields about 89,000 distinct CDR3 sequences, of which around 6.9% are seen a single time; 0.85% to 1.3% belongs to the top ten. Sequencing used CD45RA+ CD4+ T cells from PBMCs, pooled from several time points, obtained from a donor given antiretroviral therapy, either interrupted or continuous. The receptors were gathered from a pool of human donors with HIV. CDR3s include the opening cysteine and the closing phenylalanine or tryptophan. The D gene is left open where the match is weak. Only part of the rows carry a size: once, few, many, or a class if the clone is expanded.

. TRBJ1-1 TRBV25-1 . TGTGCCAGCAGTGAAGATCAGGTGGGAAACACTGAAGCTTTCTTT CASSEDQVGNTEAFF
. TRBJ2-3 TRBV24-1 . TGTGCCACCAGTGATTCCCGGGGGTCTAGCACAGATACGCAGTATTTT CATSDSRGSSTDTQYF
many TRBJ1-5 TRBV19 . TGTGCCAGTAGTAGAACAGGGTCCCATAGCAATCAGCCCCAGCATTTT CASSRTGSHSNQPQHF
. TRBJ2-2 TRBV28 . TGTGCCAGCAGTTTAAGTAGCCCAGGGACTAACACCGGGGAGCTGTTTTTT CASSLSSPGTNTGELFF
many TRBJ2-7 TRBV28 . TGTGCCAGCAGTGTGACTAGTTACGAGCAGTACTTC CASSVTSYEQYF
. TRBJ1-1 TRBV10-1 . TGCGCCAGCAGCCCTGGCAGGAACACTGAAGCTTTCTTT CASSPGRNTEAFF
many TRBJ2-7 TRBV21-1 . TGTGCCAGCAGTGCCGGGGGGAACCCCCTCGAGCAGTACTTC CASSAGGNPLEQYF
many TRBJ1-6 TRBV2 . TGTGCCAGCAGTTTCCAGGTGAGGGGACGAAGGTCCTATAATTCACCCCTCCACTTT CASSFQVRGRRSYNSPLHF
few TRBJ2-7 TRBV7-2 . TGTGCCAGCAGCTCCCGTCGTCCCGCAACAGTTGTTTACTACGAGCAGTACTTC CASSSRRPATVVYYEQYF
many TRBJ2-6 TRBV5-1 . TGCGCCAGCAGCTCGCAGTCGGGATCTGGGGCCAACGTCCTGACTTTC CASSSQSGSGANVLTF
many TRBJ2-7 TRBV3-1 . TGTGCCAGCAGCCAAGTTCAGGCCGAGCAGTACTTC CASSQVQAEQYF
few TRBJ2-5 TRBV12-3/TRBV12-4 . TGTGCCAGTAGTTTAGGCAGGGTTGCGGGAGAGACCCAGTACTTC CASSLGRVAGETQYF
many TRBJ1-1 TRBV10-3 . TGTGCCATCAGTCCAGGGGTGGCCACTGAAGCTTTCTTT CAISPGVATEAFF
few TRBJ2-3 TRBV12-5 TRBD2 TGTGCTAGTGGTTTGGTCGTAGCGGGGGGGGCAGATACGCAGTATTTT CASGLVVAGGADTQYF
. TRBJ1-2 TRBV27 . TGTGCCAGCAGTTTGAACGGGGCCTATGGCTACACCTTC CASSLNGAYGYTF
few TRBJ2-3 TRBV10-3 . TGTGCCAACCGGGCAGGGTTAGCGGGCACAGATACGCAGTATTTT CANRAGLAGTDTQYF
few TRBJ1-2 TRBV20-1 TRBD1 TGCAGTGCTAGGTCCAGGGGGCAAGACTATGGCTACACCTTC CSARSRGQDYGYTF
few TRBJ1-1 TRBV20-1 . TGCAGTGCTACCGGGAGGAACACTGAAGCTTTCTTT CSATGRNTEAFF
many TRBJ1-1 TRBV3-1 . TGTGCCAGCAGCCAACCCTTCAGAAGCACTGAAGCTTTCTTT CASSQPFRSTEAFF
. TRBJ2-7 TRBV5-1 TRBD1 TGCGCCAGCATGGCCCGGACAGGGAGTCCTGTCAACGAGCAGTACTTC CASMARTGSPVNEQYF
. TRBJ1-2 TRBV27 . TGTGCCAGCAGTCTGAACAGGGCCGGCTATGGCTACACCTTC CASSLNRAGYGYTF
. TRBJ1-2 TRBV7-2 . TGTGCCAGCAGCGTGGACTTGTCCTATGGCTACACCTTC CASSVDLSYGYTF